Below, one T cell receptor (beta chain) is given with its context. Methods used by the authors: Estimation of nucleated cell counts relied on the amplification of reference gene primers. Assay: immunoSEQ multiplex PCR; the TCRdb copy retains only in-frame clones and omits some. D and trimming were read from the DNA, whereas the V and J calls and clone size are those reported in that table. Of fewer than 250,000 clones listed, approximately 87% are singletons. The sample originates from a study of blood T cell repertoires in COVID-19. J was trimmed by 2 bases and V by 2 bases; bases with no gene match: 11. The germline V gene has CDR1 GTSNPN and CDR2 SVGIG (reference sequence). This CDR3 comprises 16 residues.

V and J are TRBV30 and TRBJ2-5; 7 nucleotides line up with TRBD2. The source material was peripheral blood. The sequence was collected from a woman aged 45-60 years with acute or convalescent COVID-19. CDR3 nucleotides: TGTGCCTGGAGTATCCCTTGGGGAGGGGATCAAGAGACCCAGTACTTC. The encoded protein is CAWSIPWGGDQETQYF.